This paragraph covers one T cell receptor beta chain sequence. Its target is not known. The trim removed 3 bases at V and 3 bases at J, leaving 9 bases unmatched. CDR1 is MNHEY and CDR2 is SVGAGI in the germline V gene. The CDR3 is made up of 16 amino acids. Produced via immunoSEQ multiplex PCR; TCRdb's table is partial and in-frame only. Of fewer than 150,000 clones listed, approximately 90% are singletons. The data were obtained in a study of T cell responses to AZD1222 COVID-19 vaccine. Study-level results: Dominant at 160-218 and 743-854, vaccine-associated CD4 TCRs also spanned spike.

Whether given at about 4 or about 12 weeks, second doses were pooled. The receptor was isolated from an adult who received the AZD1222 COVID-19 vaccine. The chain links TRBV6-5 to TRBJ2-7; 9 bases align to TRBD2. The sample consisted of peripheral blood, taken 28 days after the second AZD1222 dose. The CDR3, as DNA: TGTGCCAGCAGTTATTATGGTCTAGCGGGGCACTACGAGCAGTACTTC. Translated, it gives CASSYYGLAGHYEQYF.